This T cell receptor beta chain appears in the sequencing data of a study of shared T cell receptors in the human thymus. Looked up from germline, CDR1 is SNHLY and CDR2 is FYNNEI. With 6 bases clipped from V and 6 bases from J, the junction kept 10 bases outside the gene matches. This CDR3 contains 15 residues. The assay was immunoSEQ multiplex PCR, and TCRdb's table has in-frame clones only and misses some. The top ten hold approximately 0.013% of the sample, which has over 450,000 clones, approximately 78% seen once. In addition, the sample was reused for a study of human thymus T cells.

The rearrangement links TRBV2 to TRBJ2-1, with 8 bases identical to TRBD2. Sequencing was done on a sample of thymocytes. The receptor was derived from a boy younger than two with a congenital heart defect. The CDR3 loop is CASSSGTRGPNEQFF. DNA of the CDR3: TGTGCCAGCAGCTCCGGGACTAGAGGACCCAATGAGCAGTTCTTC.